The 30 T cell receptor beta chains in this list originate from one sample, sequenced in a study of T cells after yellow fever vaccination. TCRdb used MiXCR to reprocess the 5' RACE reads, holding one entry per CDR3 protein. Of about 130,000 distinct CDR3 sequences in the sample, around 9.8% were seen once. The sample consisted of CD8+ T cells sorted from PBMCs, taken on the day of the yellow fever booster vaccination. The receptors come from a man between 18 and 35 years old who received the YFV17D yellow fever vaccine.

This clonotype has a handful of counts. Written as DNA, the CDR3 is TGTGCCAGCAGTTTCGAGGGCAATGAGCAGTTCTTC. Its translation: CASSFEGNEQFF. The chain has TRBV12-3 or TRBV12-4 and TRBJ2-1; D is possibly TRBD2 (5 bases). V dropped 3 bases and J dropped 6 bases, with 6 bases sitting between them. The CDR3 totals 12 residues.

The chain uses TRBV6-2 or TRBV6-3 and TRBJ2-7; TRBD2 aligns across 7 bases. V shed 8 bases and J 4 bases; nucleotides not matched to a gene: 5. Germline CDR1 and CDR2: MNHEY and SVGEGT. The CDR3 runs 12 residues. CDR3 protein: CASGTTLYEQYF. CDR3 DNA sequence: TGTGCCAGCGGGACTACCCTATACGAGCAGTACTTC.

CDR3 sequence reads: CSAMMDTGNTEAFF. The CDR3 bases are TGCAGTGCTATGATGGACACAGGGAACACTGAAGCTTTCTTT. The chain has TRBV20-1 and TRBJ1-1; possibly TRBD1 for D (5 bases). Germline CDR1 reads DFQATT; CDR2 reads SNEGSKA (reference sequence). Trimming cost V 4 bases and J 1 base, with 13 bases left between them. The CDR3 is 14 amino acids.

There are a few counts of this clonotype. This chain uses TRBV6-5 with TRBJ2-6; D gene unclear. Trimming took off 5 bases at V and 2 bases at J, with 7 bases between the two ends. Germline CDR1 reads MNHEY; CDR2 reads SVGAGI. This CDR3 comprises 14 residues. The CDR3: CASSELTGANVLTF. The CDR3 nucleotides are TGTGCCAGCAGTGAGCTAACTGGGGCCAACGTCCTGACTTTC.

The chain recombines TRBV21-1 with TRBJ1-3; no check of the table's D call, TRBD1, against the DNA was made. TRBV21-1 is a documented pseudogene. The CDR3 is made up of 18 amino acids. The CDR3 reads CASSSPPSDRGLGNTIYF. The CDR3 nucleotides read TGTGCCAGCAGCTCCCCACCTTCGGACAGGGGGCTTGGAAACACCATATATTTT.

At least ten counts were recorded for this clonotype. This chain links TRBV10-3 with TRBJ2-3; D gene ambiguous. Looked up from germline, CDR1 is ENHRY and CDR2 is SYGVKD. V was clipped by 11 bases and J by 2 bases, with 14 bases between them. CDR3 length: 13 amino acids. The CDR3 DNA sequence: TGTGCCGCCCAAAGGGCTAACACAGATACGCAGTATTTT. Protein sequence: CAAQRANTDTQYF.

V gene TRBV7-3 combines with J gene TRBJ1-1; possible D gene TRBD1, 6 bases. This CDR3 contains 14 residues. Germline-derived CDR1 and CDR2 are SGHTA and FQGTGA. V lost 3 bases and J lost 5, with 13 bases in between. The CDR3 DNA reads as TGTGCCAGCAGCTTTTCCGGAGGGGGGACTGAAGCTTTCTTT. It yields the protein CASSFSGGGTEAFF. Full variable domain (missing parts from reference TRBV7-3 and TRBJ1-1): GAGVSQTPSNKVTEKGKYVELRCDPISGHTALYWYRQSLGQGPEFLIYFQGTGAADDSGLPNDRFFAVRPEGSVSTLKIQRTERGDSAVYLCASSFSGGGTEAFFGQGTRLTVV.

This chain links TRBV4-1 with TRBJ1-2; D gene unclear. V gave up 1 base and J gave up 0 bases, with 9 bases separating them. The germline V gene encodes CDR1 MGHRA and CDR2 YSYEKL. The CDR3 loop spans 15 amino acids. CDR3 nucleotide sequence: TGCGCCAGCAGCCAAGCTCCTACCCCTAACTATGGCTACACCTTC. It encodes CASSQAPTPNYGYTF.

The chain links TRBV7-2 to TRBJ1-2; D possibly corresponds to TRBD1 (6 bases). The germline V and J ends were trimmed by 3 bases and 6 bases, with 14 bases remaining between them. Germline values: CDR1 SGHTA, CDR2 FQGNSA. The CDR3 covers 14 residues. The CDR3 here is CASSFADSVDGYTF. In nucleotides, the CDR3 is TGTGCCAGCAGCTTCGCGGACAGTGTAGATGGCTACACCTTC.

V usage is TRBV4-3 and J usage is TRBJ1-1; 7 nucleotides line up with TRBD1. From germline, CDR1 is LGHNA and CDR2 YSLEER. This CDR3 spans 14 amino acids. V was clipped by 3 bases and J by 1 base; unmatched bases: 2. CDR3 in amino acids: CASSHGTENTEAFF. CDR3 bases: TGCGCCAGCAGCCACGGGACAGAGAACACTGAAGCTTTCTTT.

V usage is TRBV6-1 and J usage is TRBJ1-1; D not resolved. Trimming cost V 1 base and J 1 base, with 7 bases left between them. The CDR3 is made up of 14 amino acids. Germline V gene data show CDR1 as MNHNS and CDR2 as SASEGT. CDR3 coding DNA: TGTGCCAGCAGTGAAGAGGCAGGGAACACTGAAGCTTTCTTT. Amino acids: CASSEEAGNTEAFF.

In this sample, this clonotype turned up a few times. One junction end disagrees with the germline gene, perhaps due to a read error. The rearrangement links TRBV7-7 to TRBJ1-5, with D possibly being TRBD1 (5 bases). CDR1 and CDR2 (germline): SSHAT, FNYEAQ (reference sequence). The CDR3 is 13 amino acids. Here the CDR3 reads CASSLARGQPQHF. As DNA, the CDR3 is TGTGCTAGCAGCTTAGCGAGGGGCCAGCCCCAGCATTTT.

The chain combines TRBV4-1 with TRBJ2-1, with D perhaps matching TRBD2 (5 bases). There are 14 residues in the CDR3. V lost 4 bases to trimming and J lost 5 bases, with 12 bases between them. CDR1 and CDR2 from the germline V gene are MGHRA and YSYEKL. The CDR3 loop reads CASSPLRGNNEQFF. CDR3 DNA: TGCGCCAGCAGCCCCCTGCGAGGGAACAATGAGCAGTTCTTC.

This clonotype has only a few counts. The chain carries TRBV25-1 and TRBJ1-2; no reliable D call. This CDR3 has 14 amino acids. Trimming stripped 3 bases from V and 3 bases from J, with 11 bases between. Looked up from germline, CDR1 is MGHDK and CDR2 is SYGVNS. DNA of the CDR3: TGTGCCAGCAGTGAGTCGGAGACCTACTATGGCTACACCTTC. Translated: CASSESETYYGYTF.

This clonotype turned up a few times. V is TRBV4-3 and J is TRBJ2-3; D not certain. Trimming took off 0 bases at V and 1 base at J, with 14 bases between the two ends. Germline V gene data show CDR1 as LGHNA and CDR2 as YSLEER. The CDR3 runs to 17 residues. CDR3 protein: CASSQEVAVTRTDTQYF. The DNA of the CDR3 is TGCGCCAGCAGCCAAGAGGTGGCGGTCACTCGCACAGATACGCAGTATTTT.

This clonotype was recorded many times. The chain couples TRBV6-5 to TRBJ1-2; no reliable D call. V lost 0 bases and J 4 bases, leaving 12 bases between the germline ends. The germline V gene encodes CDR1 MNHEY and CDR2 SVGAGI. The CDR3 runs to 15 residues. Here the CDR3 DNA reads TGTGCCAGCAGTTACTCGTTAGCGGGTTTCTATGGCTACACCTTC. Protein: CASSYSLAGFYGYTF.

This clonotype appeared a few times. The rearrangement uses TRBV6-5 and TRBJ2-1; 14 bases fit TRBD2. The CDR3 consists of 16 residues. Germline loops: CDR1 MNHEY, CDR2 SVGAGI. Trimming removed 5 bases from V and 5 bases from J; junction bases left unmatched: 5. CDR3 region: CASSVWTSGGNNEQFF. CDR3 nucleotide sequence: TGTGCCAGCAGTGTTTGGACTAGCGGGGGGAACAATGAGCAGTTCTTC.

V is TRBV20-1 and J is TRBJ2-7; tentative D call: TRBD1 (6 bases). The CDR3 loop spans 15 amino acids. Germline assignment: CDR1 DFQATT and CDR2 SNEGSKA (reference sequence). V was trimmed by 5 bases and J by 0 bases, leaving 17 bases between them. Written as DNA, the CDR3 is TGCAGTGCTGTGCCGTTGGGGGCCTTCTCCTACGAGCAGTACGTC. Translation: CSAVPLGAFSYEQYV.

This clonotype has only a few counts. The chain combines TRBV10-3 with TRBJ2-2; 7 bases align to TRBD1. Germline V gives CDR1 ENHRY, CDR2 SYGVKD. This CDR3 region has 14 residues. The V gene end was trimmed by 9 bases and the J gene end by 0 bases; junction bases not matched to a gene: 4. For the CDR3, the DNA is TGTGCCATGAGGGGACAGTCGAACACCGGGGAGCTGTTTTTT. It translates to CAMRGQSNTGELFF.

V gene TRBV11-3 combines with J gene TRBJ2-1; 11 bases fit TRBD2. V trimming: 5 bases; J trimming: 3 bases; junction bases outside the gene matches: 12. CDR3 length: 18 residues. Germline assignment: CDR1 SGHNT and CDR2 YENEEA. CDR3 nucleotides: TGTGCCAGCAGCAAGCTAGCGGGGGGTTACGGTGGCTACAATGAGCAGTTCTTC. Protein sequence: CASSKLAGGYGGYNEQFF.

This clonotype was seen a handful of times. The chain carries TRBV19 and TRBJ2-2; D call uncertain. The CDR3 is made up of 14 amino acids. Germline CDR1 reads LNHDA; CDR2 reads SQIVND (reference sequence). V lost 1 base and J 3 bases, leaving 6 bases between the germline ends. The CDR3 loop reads CASSIGDYTGELFF. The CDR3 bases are TGTGCCAGTAGTATAGGGGATTACACCGGGGAGCTGTTTTTT.

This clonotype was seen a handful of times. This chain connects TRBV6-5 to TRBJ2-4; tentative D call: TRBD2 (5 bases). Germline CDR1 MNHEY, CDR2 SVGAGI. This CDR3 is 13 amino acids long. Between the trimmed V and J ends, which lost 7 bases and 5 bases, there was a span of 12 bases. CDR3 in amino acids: CASISTGENIQYF. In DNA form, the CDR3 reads TGTGCCAGCATATCGACCGGGGAAAACATTCAGTACTTC.

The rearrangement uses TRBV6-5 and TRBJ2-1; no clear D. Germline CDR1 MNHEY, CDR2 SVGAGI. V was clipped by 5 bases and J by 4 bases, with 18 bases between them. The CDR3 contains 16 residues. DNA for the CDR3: TGTGCCAGCAGTCAGCTTACCTCCCGCGTGTACAATGAGCAGTTCTTC. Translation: CASSQLTSRVYNEQFF.

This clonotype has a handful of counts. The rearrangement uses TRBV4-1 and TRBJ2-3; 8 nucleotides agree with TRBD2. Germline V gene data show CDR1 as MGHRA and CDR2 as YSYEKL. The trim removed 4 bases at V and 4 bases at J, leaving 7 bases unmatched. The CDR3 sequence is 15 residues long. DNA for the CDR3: TGCGCCAGCAGCCCCCCGGGGGGGGTTGCAGATACGCAGTATTTT. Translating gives CASSPPGGVADTQYF.

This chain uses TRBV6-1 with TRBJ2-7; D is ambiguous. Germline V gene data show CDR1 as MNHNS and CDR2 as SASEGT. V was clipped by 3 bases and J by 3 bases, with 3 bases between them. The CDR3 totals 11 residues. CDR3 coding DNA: TGTGCCAGCAGTGATGGCTACGAGCAGTACTTC. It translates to CASSDGYEQYF.

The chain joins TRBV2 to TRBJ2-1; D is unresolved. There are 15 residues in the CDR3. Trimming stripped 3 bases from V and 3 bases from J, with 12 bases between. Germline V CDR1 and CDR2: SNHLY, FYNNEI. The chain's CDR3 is CASSDGPGDYNEQFF. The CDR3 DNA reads TGTGCCAGCAGTGACGGGCCAGGAGACTACAATGAGCAGTTCTTC.

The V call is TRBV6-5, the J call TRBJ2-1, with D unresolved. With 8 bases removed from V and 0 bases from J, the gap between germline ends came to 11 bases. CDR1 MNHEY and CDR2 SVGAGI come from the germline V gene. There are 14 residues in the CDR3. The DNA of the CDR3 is TGTGCCAGCTCTCACGAGGCCTCCTACAATGAGCAGTTCTTC. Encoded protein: CASSHEASYNEQFF.

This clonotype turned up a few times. DNA for the CDR3: TGCAGCGTTGAAGTCCCGGGCAGGGCTCGCCCAAACTACGAGCAGTACTTC. This gives the protein CSVEVPGRARPNYEQYF. The genes are TRBV29-1 and TRBJ2-7, with D possibly TRBD1 on 5 matching bases. There are 17 residues in the CDR3. Trimming pared 1 base from V and 3 bases from J, leaving 22 bases between. Germline CDR1 SQVTM, CDR2 ANQGSEA.

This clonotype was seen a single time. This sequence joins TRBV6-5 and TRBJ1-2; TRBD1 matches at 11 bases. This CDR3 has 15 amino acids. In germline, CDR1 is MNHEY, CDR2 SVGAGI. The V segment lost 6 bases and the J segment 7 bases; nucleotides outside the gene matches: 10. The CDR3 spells CASRTKDRGRGGYTF. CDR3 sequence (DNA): TGTGCCAGCAGGACCAAGGACAGGGGGCGAGGTGGCTACACCTTC.

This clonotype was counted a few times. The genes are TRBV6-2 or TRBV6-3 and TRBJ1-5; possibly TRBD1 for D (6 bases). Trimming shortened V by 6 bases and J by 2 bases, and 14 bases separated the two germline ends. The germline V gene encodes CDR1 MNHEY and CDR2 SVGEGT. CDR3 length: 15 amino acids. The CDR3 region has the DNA TGTGCCAGCAGCCTCTTGCCAGGGGGCAATCAGCCCCAGCATTTT. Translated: CASSLLPGGNQPQHF.